This TCR beta chain appears in the sequencing data of a study of blood T cells in healthy people across ages. General observations from the study: No one knew whether donors had CMV, which possibly confounded expanded clonotype changes.

To note about this clonotype: Its specificity is unknown.

A second about 7 to 12 cycle PCR used barcoded and J-beta primers. TCRdb used MiXCR to reprocess the 5' RACE reads, holding one entry per CDR3 protein. The sample includes around 790,000 distinct CDR3 sequences, around two fifths seen only once; the top ten take around 21%. The sample consisted of blood. This receptor was taken from a man aged 55 to 70 in good health.

CDR3 sequence (DNA): TGTGCCACCAGCAGAGCACAAATCGGGCAGTTCTTC. The encoded protein is CATSRAQIGQFF. The chain uses TRBV15 and TRBJ2-1; no reliable D call. This CDR3 region has 12 residues. The V and J ends lost 1 base and 12 bases respectively, with 10 bases between them. CDR1 is LNHNV and CDR2 is YYDKDF in the germline V gene (reference sequence).